The source of this T cell receptor (beta chain) is a study of chemoradiotherapy in HPV16-positive cancers. Looking at the study overall: Two HPV16-positive patients' cells yielded candidate HPV-specific clones and common motifs. Points from the study as a whole: Non-HPV-specific T cells did not expand in tumors during treatment, whereas candidate HPV-specific clones and E7-related motifs did. In HPV16-positive patients, HPV-responsive T-cell expansion tracked better recurrence-free survival.

A note on this clone: Its cognate antigen is unknown.

CDR3 size: 16 residues. Between the trimmed V and J ends, which lost 5 bases and 6 bases, there was a span of 17 bases. Germline CDR1 is MNHEY and CDR2 is SMNVEV (reference sequence). Produced via immunoSEQ multiplex PCR; TCRdb's table is partial and in-frame only. The data contain under 7,500 clones, 70% to 85% of them singletons. Samples were taken several times over chemoradiotherapy. The specimen comprised tumor tissue, sampled from a patient who underwent chemoradiotherapy. The source is a human donor with HPV-associated anogenital cancer. The V call is TRBV27, the J call TRBJ1-6; no clear D. The CDR3 reads CASSQKVGSVNSPLHF. CDR3 in DNA: TGTGCCAGCAGTCAAAAGGTTGGCAGCGTTAATTCACCCCTCCACTTT.